The 12 T cell receptor beta chains given below trace back to one sample, sequenced in a study of T cell repertoires and HLA-DP antigens. Profiling relied on immunoSEQ multiplex PCR, and the TCRdb table lists in-frame clones only, not all of them. The table lists about 89,000 clones, approximately 86% of them singletons. No cognate antigen is known for these TCRs. The sample comprised CD4+ T cells from PBMCs. These receptors were obtained from a man in his fifties or sixties in good health and CMV-seronegative.

For the CDR3, the DNA is TGTGCCTGGAGATCTTTAAGGAGCGGCTATGGCTACACCTTC. Its translation is CAWRSLRSGYGYTF. V gene TRBV30 combines with J gene TRBJ1-2; no clear D. Germline V gives CDR1 GTSNPN, CDR2 SVGIG (reference sequence). Trimming pared 3 bases from V and 4 bases from J, leaving 15 bases between. This CDR3 spans 14 amino acids.

The chain joins TRBV25-1 to TRBJ1-6, with TRBD1 matching over 7 bases. CDR1 is MGHDK and CDR2 is SYGVNS in the germline V gene. Germline trimming cut 1 base from V and 5 bases from J; bases unmatched to any gene: 2. The length of the CDR3 is 15 residues. The CDR3 region has the DNA TGTGCCAGCAGTGAATCGGGACAGCATAATTCACCCCTCCACTTT. Encoded protein: CASSESGQHNSPLHF.

The rearrangement uses TRBV27 and TRBJ1-4, with a tentative D call TRBD1 (5 bases). The CDR3 runs 14 residues. Germline V gives CDR1 MNHEY, CDR2 SMNVEV (reference sequence). Between the trimmed V and J ends, which lost 6 bases and 8 bases, there was a span of 16 bases. The CDR3 here is CASSSGTKREKLFF. The CDR3 coding sequence is TGTGCCAGCAGCTCCGGGACCAAAAGGGAAAAACTGTTTTTT. The full variable domain, with the rest looked up from reference TRBV27 and TRBJ1-4, is EAQVTQNPRYLITVTGKKLTVTCSQNMNHEYMSWYRQDPGLGLRQIYYSMNVEVTDKGDVPEGYKVSRKEKRNFPLILESPSPNQTSLYFCASSSGTKREKLFFGSGTQLSVL.

This rearrangement joins TRBV5-8 to TRBJ2-1; TRBD1 agrees at 10 bases. Germline CDR1 and CDR2: SGHTS and YDEGEE. CDR3 length equals 17 residues. V lost 5 bases, J lost 9 bases, and 17 bases stayed unmatched. CDR3 in amino acids: CASRPGVGTGERGEQFF. CDR3 coding DNA: TGTGCCAGCAGACCCGGGGTGGGGACAGGGGAACGAGGTGAGCAGTTCTTC.

This sequence joins TRBV7-8 and TRBJ2-5; D gene ambiguous. There are 12 residues in the CDR3. Germline loops: CDR1 SGHVS, CDR2 FQNEAQ. Trimming took 4 bases from V and 9 from J, leaving 12 bases between them. The DNA for the CDR3 is TGTGCCAGCAGCTCGTCTAGTGTGGCCCAGTACTTC. Protein sequence: CASSSSSVAQYF. The full variable domain, with the rest looked up from reference TRBV7-8 and TRBJ2-5, is GAGVSQSPRYKVAKRGQDVALRCDPISGHVSLFWYQQALGQGPEFLTYFQNEAQLDKSGLPSDRFFAERPEGSVSTLKIQRTQQEDSAVYLCASSSSSVAQYFGPGTRLLVL.

The rearrangement uses TRBV19 and TRBJ2-3; TRBD1 agrees at 10 bases. The J segment lost 1 base and the V segment lost 5 bases, leaving 3 bases of the junction unmatched. The CDR3 runs 15 residues. CDR1 and CDR2 from the germline V gene are LNHDA and SQIVND (reference sequence). In nucleotides, the CDR3 is TGTGCCAGTAGTCCCGGGACAGGGGGCACAGATACGCAGTATTTT. It encodes CASSPGTGGTDTQYF. Looking up the rest from reference TRBV19 and TRBJ2-3 gives the full variable domain: DGGITQSPKYLFRKEGQNVTLSCEQNLNHDAMYWYRQDPGQGLRLIYYSQIVNDFQKGDIAEGYSVSREKKESFPLTVTSAQKNPTAFYLCASSPGTGGTDTQYFGPGTRLTVL.

The chain employs TRBV14 and TRBJ2-3; weak D call: TRBD2 (7 bases). The length of the CDR3 is 17 residues. Germline V lookup: CDR1 SGHDN, CDR2 FVKESK. The V end lost 0 bases, the J end lost 2 bases, and 15 bases lay between the germline ends. The chain's CDR3 is CASSQDLPGGPTDTQYF. The CDR3 coding sequence is TGTGCCAGCAGCCAAGATCTCCCGGGGGGCCCCACAGATACGCAGTATTTT.

V is TRBV2 and J is TRBJ2-3; 7 bases fit TRBD2. CDR3 size: 14 residues. The V gene end was trimmed by 3 bases and the J gene end by 4 bases; junction bases not matched to a gene: 4. CDR1 is SNHLY and CDR2 is FYNNEI in the germline V gene. This CDR3 is CASSDRAGADTQYF. CDR3 DNA sequence: TGTGCCAGCAGTGATCGGGCGGGGGCAGATACGCAGTATTTT.

This chain joins TRBV11-2 and TRBJ2-2; D is ambiguous. This CDR3 spans 14 amino acids. CDR1 is SGHAT and CDR2 is FQNNGV in the germline V gene. With 8 bases removed from V and 0 bases from J, the gap between germline ends came to 10 bases. The CDR3: CASSPQTNTGELFF. The CDR3 bases are TGTGCCAGCTCTCCCCAGACGAACACCGGGGAGCTGTTTTTT.

The sample holds one count of this clone. This chain links TRBV28 with TRBJ2-1, with TRBD2 as a possible D gene (5 bases). From germline, CDR1 is MDHEN and CDR2 SYDVKM. The germline V and J ends were trimmed by 1 base and 8 bases, with 15 bases remaining between them. CDR3 length: 15 residues. The CDR3 bases are TGTGCCAGCAGTTTATATAGCGCCCAATGGGATGAGCAGTTCTTC. The encoded protein is CASSLYSAQWDEQFF.

CDR3 bases: TGCGCCAGCAGTGGAGACAGGGGCTCTGGAAACACCATATATTTT. It specifies CASSGDRGSGNTIYF. The chain couples TRBV10-2 to TRBJ1-3, with 8 positions matching TRBD1. V dropped 4 bases and J dropped 0; count of bases not matched to a gene: 2. The CDR3 has 15 residues. Germline V lookup: CDR1 WSHSY, CDR2 SAAADI.

J is TRBJ1-1 and V is TRBV14, with D unresolved. There are 18 residues in the CDR3. Deletions cut 1 base from V and 5 bases from J, with 23 bases between. The V gene's germline CDR1 is SGHDN and CDR2 FVKESK. The CDR3 spells CASSQVSRGLGSRTEAFF. For the CDR3, the DNA is TGTGCCAGCAGCCAAGTTTCACGGGGTCTAGGGAGTCGAACTGAAGCTTTCTTT.